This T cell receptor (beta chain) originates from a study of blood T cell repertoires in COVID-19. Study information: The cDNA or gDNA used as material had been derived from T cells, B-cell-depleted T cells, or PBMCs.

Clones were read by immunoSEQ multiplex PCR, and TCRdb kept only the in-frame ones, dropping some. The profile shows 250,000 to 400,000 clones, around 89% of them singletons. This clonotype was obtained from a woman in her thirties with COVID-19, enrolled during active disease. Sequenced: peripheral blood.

As DNA, the CDR3 is TGTGCCAGCAGTTGGGAGGCAGGGGGCGCAACTAATGAAAAACTGTTTTTT. It yields the protein CASSWEAGGATNEKLFF. The chain joins TRBV6-2 or TRBV6-3 to TRBJ1-4; 8 bases agree with TRBD1. The germline V gene encodes CDR1 MNHEY and CDR2 SVGEGT. The CDR3 consists of 17 residues. V dropped 4 bases and J dropped 0; count of bases not matched to a gene: 7.